This TCR beta chain stems from a study of blood T cell repertoires in COVID-19. Background on the study: Sources were T cells, B-cell-depleted T cells, or PBMCs; the material itself was cDNA or gDNA.

Some clones are missing from TCRdb's copy, which holds only in-frame ones; the method was immunoSEQ multiplex PCR. The repertoire holds 300,000 to 400,000 clones, with about 90% as singletons. This TCR was sampled from a woman aged 18-29 years who had recovered from COVID-19. The sequencing sample was made of peripheral blood.

CDR3 sequence: CASSSAQGYSEQFF. The DNA for the CDR3 is TGTGCCAGTAGTTCCGCACAGGGATATAGTGAGCAGTTCTTC. V and J are TRBV19 and TRBJ2-1; maybe TRBD1 (6 bases). This CDR3 region has 14 residues. CDR1 is LNHDA, CDR2 SQIVND, per germline (reference sequence). V lost 5 bases to trimming and J lost 9 bases, with 17 bases between them.